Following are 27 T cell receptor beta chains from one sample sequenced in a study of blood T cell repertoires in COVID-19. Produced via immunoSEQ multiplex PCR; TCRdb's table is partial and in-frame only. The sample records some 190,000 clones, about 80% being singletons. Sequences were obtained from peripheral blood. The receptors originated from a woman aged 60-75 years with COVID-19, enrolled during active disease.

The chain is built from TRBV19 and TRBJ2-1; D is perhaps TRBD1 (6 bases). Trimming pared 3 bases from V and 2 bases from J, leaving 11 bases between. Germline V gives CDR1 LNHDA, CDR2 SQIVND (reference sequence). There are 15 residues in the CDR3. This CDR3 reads CASSIGTFAYNEQFF. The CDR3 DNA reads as TGTGCCAGTAGTATTGGGACATTTGCCTACAATGAGCAGTTCTTC.

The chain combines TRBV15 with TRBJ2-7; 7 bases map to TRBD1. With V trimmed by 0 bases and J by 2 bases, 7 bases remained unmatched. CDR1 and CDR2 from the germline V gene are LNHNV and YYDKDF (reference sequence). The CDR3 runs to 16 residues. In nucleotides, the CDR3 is TGTGCCACCAGCAGAGATCGGGGACAGACTGCCTACGAGCAGTACTTC. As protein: CATSRDRGQTAYEQYF. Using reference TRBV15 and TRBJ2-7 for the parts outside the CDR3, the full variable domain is DAMVIQNPRYQVTQFGKPVTLSCSQTLNHNVMYWYQQKSSQAPKLLFHYYDKDFNNEADTPDNFQSRRPNTSFCFLDIRSPGLGDTAMYLCATSRDRGQTAYEQYFGPGTRLTVT.

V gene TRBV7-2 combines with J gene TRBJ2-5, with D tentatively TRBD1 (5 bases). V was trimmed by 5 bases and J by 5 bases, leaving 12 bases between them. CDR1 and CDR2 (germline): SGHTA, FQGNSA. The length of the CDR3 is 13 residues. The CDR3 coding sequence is TGTGCCAGCAGCCCTCTGGGGCTGGAGACCCAGTACTTC. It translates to CASSPLGLETQYF.

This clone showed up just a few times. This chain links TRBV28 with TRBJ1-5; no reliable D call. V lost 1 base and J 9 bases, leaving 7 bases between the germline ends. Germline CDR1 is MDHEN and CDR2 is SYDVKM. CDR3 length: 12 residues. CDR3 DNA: TGTGCCAGCAGTTTATCACCGGGGCCCCAGCATTTT. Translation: CASSLSPGPQHF.

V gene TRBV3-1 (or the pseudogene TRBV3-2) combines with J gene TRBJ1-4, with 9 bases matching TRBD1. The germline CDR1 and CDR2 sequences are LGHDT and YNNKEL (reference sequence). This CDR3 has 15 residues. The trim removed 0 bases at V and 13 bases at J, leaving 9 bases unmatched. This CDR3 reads CASSQDWQSTGGLFF. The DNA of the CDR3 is TGTGCCAGCAGCCAAGATTGGCAATCGACAGGGGGACTGTTTTTT.

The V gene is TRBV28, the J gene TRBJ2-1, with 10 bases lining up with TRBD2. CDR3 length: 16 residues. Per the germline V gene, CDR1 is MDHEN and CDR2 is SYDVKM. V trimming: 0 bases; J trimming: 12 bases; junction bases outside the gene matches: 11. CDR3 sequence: CASSLWTSGREVAQFF. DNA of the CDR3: TGTGCCAGCAGTTTATGGACCAGCGGGAGGGAAGTGGCGCAGTTCTTC.

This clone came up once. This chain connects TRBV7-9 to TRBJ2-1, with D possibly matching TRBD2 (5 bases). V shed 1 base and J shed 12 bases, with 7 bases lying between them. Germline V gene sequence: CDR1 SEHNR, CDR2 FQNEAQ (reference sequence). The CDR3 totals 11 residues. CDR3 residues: CASSLGGRQFF. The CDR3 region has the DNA TGTGCCAGCAGCTTAGGCGGGCGGCAGTTCTTC.

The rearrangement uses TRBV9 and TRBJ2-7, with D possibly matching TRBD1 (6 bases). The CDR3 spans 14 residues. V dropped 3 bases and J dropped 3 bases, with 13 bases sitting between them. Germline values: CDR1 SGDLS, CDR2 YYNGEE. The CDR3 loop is CASSADRTNYEQYF. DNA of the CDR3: TGTGCCAGCAGCGCCGACAGGACCAACTACGAGCAGTACTTC.

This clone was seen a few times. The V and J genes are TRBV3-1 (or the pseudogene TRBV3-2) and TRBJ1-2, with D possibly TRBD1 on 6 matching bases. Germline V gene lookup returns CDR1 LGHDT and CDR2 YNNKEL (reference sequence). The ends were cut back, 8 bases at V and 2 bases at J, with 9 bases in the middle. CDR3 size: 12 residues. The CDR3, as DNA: TGTGCCAGCGGTACAGGGAACTATGGCTACACCTTC. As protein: CASGTGNYGYTF.

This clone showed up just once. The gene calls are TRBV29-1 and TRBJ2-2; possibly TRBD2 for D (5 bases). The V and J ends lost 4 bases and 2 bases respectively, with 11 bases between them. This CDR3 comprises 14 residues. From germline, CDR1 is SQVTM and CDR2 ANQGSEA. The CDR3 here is CSVGRGDNTGELFF. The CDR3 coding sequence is TGCAGCGTTGGACGGGGAGACAACACCGGGGAGCTGTTTTTT.

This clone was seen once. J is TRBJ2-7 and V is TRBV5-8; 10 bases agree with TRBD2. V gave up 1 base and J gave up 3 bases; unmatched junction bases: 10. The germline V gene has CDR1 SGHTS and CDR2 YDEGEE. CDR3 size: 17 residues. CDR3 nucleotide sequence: TGTGCCAGCAGCTTGCCAGCGGGGGGGCCGATCGTCTACGAGCAGTACGTC. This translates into CASSLPAGGPIVYEQYV.

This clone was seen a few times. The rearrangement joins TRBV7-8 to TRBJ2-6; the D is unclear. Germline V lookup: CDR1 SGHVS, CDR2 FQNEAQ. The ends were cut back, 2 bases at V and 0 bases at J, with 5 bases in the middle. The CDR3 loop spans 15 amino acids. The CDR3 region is CASSLPGSGANVLTF. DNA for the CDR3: TGTGCCAGCAGCTTACCGGGCTCTGGGGCCAACGTCCTGACTTTC.

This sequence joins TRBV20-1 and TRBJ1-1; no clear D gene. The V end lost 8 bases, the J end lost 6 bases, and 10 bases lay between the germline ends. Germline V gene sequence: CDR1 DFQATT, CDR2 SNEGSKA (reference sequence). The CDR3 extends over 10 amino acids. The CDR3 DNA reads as TGCAGTACTCAGGTCCCTGAAGCTTTCTTT. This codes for CSTQVPEAFF.

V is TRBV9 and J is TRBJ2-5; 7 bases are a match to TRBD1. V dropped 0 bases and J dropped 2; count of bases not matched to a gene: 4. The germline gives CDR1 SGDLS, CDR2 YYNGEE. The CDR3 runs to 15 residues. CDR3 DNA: TGTGCCAGCAGCGTAGGACAGGGCCCACAAGAGACCCAGTACTTC. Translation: CASSVGQGPQETQYF.

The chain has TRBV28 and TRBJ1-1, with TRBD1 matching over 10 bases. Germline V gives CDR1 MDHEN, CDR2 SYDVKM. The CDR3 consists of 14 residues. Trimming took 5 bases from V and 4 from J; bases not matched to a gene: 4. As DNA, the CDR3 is TGTGCCAGCAGTACCCGACAGGGGGCCACTGAAGCTTTCTTT. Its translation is CASSTRQGATEAFF.

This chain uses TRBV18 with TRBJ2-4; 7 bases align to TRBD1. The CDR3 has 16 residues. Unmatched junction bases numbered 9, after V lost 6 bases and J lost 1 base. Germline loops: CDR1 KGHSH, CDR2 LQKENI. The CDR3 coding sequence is TGTGCCAGCTCGCCGACAGGGATGAGCGCCAAAAACATTCAGTACTTC. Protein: CASSPTGMSAKNIQYF. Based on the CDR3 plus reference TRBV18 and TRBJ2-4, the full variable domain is NAGVMQNPRHLVRRRGQEARLRCSPMKGHSHVYWYRQLPEEGLKFMVYLQKENIIDESGMPKERFSAEFPKEGPSILRIQQVVRGDSAAYFCASSPTGMSAKNIQYFGAGTRLSVL.

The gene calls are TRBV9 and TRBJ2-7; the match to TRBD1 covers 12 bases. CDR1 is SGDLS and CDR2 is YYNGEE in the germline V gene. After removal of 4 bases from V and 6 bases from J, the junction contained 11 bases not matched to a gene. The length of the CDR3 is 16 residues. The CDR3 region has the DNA TGTGCCAGCAGCCCGAGAGGGGGACAGGGGGCGACCGAGCAGTACTTC. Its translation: CASSPRGGQGATEQYF.

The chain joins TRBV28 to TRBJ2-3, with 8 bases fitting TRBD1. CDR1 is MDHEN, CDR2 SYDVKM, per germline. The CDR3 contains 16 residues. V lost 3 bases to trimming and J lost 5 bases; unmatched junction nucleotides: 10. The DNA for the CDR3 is TGTGCCAGCAGTTTCTTTGGCAGGGGGCTTGGAGATACGCAGTATTTT. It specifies CASSFFGRGLGDTQYF.

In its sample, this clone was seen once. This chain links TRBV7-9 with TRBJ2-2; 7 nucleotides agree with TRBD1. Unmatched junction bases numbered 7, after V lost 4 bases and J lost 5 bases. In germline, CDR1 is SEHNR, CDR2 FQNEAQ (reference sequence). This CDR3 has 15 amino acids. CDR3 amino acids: CASSSTGLFTGELFF. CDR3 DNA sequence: TGTGCCAGCAGCTCGACAGGGTTATTTACCGGGGAGCTGTTTTTT.

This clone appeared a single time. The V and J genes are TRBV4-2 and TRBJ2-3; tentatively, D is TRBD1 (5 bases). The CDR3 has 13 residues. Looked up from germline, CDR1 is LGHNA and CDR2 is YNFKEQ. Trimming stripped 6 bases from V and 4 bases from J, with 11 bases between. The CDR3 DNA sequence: TGTGCCAGCAGGGGGCAAGGAGCAGATACGCAGTATTTT. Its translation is CASRGQGADTQYF.

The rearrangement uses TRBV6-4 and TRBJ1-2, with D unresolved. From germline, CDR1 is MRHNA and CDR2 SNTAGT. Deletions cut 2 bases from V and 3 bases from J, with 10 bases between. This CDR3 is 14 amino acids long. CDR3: CASSDPPTDYGYTF. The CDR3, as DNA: TGTGCCAGCAGTGACCCCCCCACGGACTATGGCTACACCTTC.

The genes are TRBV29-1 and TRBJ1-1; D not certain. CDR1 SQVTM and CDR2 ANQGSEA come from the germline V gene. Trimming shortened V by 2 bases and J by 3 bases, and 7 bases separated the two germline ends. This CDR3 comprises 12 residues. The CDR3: CSVETVDTEAFF. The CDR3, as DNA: TGCAGCGTTGAAACAGTAGACACTGAAGCTTTCTTT. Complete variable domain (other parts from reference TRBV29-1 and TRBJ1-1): SAVISQKPSRDICQRGTSLTIQCQVDSQVTMMFWYRQQPGQSLTLIATANQGSEATYESGFVIDKFPISRPNLTFSTLTVSNMSPEDSSIYLCSVETVDTEAFFGQGTRLTVV.

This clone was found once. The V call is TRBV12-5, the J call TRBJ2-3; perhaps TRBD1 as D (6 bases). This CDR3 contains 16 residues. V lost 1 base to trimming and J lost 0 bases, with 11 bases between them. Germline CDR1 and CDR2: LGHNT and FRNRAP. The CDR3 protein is CASGLGQGTSTDTQYF. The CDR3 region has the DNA TGTGCTAGTGGTTTGGGGCAGGGGACGAGCACAGATACGCAGTATTTT.

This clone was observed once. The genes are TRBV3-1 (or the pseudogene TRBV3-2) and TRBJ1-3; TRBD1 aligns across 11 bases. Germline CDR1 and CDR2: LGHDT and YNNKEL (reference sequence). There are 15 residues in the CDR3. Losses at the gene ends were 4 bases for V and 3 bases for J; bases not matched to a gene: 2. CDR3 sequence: CASSPGTGGGNTIYF. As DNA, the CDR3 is TGTGCCAGCAGCCCAGGGACAGGGGGTGGAAACACCATATATTTT.

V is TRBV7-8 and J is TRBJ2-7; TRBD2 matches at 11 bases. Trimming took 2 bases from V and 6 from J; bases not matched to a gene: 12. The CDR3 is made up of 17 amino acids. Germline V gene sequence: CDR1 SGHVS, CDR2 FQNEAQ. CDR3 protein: CASSLWPSGGLAREQYV. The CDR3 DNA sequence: TGTGCCAGCAGCTTATGGCCTAGCGGGGGGCTCGCGCGCGAGCAGTACGTC.

The chain's CDR3 is CASSLAMTGETQYF. The CDR3 DNA sequence: TGTGCCAGCAGCTTGGCCATGACAGGGGAGACCCAGTACTTC. The chain recombines TRBV5-4 with TRBJ2-5; 7 nucleotides align to TRBD1. Germline loops: CDR1 SGHNT, CDR2 YYREEE (reference sequence). This CDR3 spans 14 amino acids. Unmatched junction bases numbered 4, after V lost 0 bases and J lost 5 bases.

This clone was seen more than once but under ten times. CDR3 protein: CASSDPQGGKGGYTF. The CDR3 DNA is TGTGCCAGCAGTGACCCCCAGGGGGGAAAGGGTGGCTACACCTTC. The rearrangement links TRBV6-1 to TRBJ1-2, with TRBD1 matching over 7 bases. V was clipped by 3 bases and J by 7 bases; unmatched bases: 11. The germline CDR1 and CDR2 sequences are MNHNS and SASEGT. The CDR3 is 15 residues long.